This T cell receptor (beta chain) was captured in a study of spatial heterogeneity in lung cancer. Study-wide context: The study observed each unique TCR and UMI combination more than ten times on average in raw reads. Overall study findings and caveats: In blood, ubiquitous expanded tumor TCRs appeared more at resection than follow-up.

The time point: sample taken at primary tumor resection. The donors comprised approximately 75 untreated early-stage non-small cell lung cancer patients. The sequenced material consisted of unsorted whole RNA from tumor, nontumor lung or frozen PBMC. This CDR3 has 12 residues. Per the germline V gene, CDR1 is LNHDA and CDR2 is SQIVND (reference sequence). The germline V and J ends were trimmed by 5 bases and 6 bases, with 7 bases remaining between them. TCRdb recomputed calls from the 5' RACE reads with MiXCR, one row per CDR3 protein. Among some 80,000 distinct CDR3 sequences, about 8.5% were seen once, and the ten largest hold 6.8%. This clonotype was seen a few times. Its specificity is not known.

This chain connects TRBV19 to TRBJ2-2; D gene ambiguous. The source was PBMCs, collected at surgery. The sequence was collected from a male donor with early-stage non-small cell lung cancer. The CDR3 is CASSRPSGELFF. CDR3 DNA: TGTGCCAGTAGTCGGCCCTCCGGGGAGCTGTTTTTT.